This TCR beta chain originates from a study of cytomegalovirus exposure and HLA in healthy donors. PCR amplification relied on 60 Vbeta primers (plus 13 Jbeta primers). Here immunoSEQ multiplex PCR was the method, and the copy in TCRdb shows in-frame clones only, minus some. The sample shows under 200,000 clones, 68% of them seen only once. Sequences were obtained from PBMCs. The receptor's source is a woman in her 40s in good health and CMV-seropositive.

The CDR3 sequence is CASSLSYFDEQFF. Here the CDR3 DNA reads TGTGCCAGCAGCCTGAGTTACTTCGATGAGCAGTTCTTC. The V gene is TRBV7-3, the J gene TRBJ2-1, with D uncertain. Germline values: CDR1 SGHTA, CDR2 FQGTGA. CDR3 length: 13 residues. Trimming took 5 bases from V and 8 from J, leaving 13 bases between them.